The rows below give T cell receptor beta chains drawn from one sample of a study of T-cell memory formation after mild COVID-19. A single record per CDR3 protein comes from TCRdb applying MiXCR to the 5' RACE reads. The sample has about 600,000 distinct CDR3 sequences, less than 25% seen once. The specimen sequenced was PBMCs or a T cell subset sorted from them (not recorded which). The receptors were sampled from an adult woman who had mild COVID-19 (a few samples of this study predate the infection). Cell type and time point are not known. The CDR3 runs from the conserved cysteine through the conserved F or W. Each record gives: J gene, V gene, CDR3 protein.

j_call: TRBJ2-5
v_call: TRBV7-8
cdr3_aa: CASSLAWGAGETQYF

j_call: TRBJ1-1
v_call: TRBV12-3/TRBV12-4
cdr3_aa: CASSFGFAGAFF

j_call: TRBJ2-1
v_call: TRBV4-1
cdr3_aa: CASSQEVGLVYNEQFF

j_call: TRBJ2-6
v_call: TRBV29-1
cdr3_aa: CSVAGIGANVLTF

j_call: TRBJ2-3
v_call: TRBV7-3
cdr3_aa: CASSSDRISGDTQYF

j_call: TRBJ2-3
v_call: TRBV5-6
cdr3_aa: CASSWRGAGGDTQYF

j_call: TRBJ1-1
v_call: TRBV20-1
cdr3_aa: CSASAAGRKNTEAFF

j_call: TRBJ1-1
v_call: TRBV6-5
cdr3_aa: CASSRRQMTFF

j_call: TRBJ2-3
v_call: TRBV4-3
cdr3_aa: CASSQEVGSGSTDTQYF

j_call: TRBJ2-1
v_call: TRBV5-1
cdr3_aa: CASRLGGNEQFF

j_call: TRBJ2-3
v_call: TRBV7-2
cdr3_aa: CASSKRGGGTDTQYF

j_call: TRBJ2-7
v_call: TRBV12-3/TRBV12-4
cdr3_aa: CASSSSREQYF